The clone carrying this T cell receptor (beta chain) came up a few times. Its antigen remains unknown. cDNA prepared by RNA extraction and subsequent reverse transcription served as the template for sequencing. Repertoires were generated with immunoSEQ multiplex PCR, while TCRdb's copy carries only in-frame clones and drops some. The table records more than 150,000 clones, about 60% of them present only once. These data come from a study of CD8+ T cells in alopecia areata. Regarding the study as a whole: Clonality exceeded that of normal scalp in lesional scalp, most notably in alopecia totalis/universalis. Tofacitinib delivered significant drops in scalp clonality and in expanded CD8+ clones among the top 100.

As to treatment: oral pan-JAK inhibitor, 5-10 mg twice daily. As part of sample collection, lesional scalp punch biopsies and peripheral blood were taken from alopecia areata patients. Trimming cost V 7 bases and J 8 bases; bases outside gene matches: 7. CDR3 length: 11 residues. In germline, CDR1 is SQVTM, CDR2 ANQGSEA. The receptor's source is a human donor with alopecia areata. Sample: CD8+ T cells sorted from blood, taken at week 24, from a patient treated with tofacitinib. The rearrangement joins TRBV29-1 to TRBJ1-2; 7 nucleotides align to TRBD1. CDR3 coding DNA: TGCAGCGGTAGTAGGGGGCAGGGCTACACCTTC. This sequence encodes CSGSRGQGYTF.